This T cell receptor beta chain was captured by sequencing in a study of blood T cells in healthy people across ages. General study findings and limits: Changes seen in expanded clonotypes were possibly confounded by donor CMV status left unknown.

Comments on this clonotype: What it recognizes is unknown.

Trimming took off 0 bases at V and 4 bases at J, with 7 bases between the two ends. The CDR3 extends over 13 amino acids. From germline, CDR1 is GTSNPN and CDR2 SVGIG (reference sequence). Whenever a sample was processed, at least 6 million PBMCs were isolated. The authors ran a second PCR of 7 to 11 cycles using a sample-barcoded 5' primer and a J-beta primer mix. Using its own MiXCR run on the 5' RACE reads, TCRdb lists one record per CDR3 protein. This sample has hundreds of thousands of distinct CDR3 sequences, with about 62% found just once. The sequence derives from a man younger than 45 in good health. The V call is TRBV30, the J call TRBJ1-3; no definite D call. Sample: blood. This CDR3 reads CAWSVTEGNTIYF. The CDR3 DNA reads as TGTGCCTGGAGTGTGACTGAGGGAAACACCATATATTTT.